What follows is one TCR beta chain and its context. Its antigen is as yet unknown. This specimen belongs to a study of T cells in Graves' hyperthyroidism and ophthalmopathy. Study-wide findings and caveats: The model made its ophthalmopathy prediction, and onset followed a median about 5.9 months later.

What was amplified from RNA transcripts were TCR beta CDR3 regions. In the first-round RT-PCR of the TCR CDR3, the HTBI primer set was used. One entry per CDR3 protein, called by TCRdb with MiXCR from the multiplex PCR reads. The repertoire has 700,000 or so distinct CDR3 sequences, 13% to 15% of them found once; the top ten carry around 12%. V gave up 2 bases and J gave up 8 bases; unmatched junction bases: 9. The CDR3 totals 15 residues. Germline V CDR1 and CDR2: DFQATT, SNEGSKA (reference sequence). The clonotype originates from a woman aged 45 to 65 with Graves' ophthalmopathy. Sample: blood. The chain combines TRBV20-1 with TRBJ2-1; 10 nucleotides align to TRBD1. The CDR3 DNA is TGCAGTGCTAGACTTCGGGACAGGGGTCGACATGAGCAGTTCTTC. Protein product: CSARLRDRGRHEQFF.